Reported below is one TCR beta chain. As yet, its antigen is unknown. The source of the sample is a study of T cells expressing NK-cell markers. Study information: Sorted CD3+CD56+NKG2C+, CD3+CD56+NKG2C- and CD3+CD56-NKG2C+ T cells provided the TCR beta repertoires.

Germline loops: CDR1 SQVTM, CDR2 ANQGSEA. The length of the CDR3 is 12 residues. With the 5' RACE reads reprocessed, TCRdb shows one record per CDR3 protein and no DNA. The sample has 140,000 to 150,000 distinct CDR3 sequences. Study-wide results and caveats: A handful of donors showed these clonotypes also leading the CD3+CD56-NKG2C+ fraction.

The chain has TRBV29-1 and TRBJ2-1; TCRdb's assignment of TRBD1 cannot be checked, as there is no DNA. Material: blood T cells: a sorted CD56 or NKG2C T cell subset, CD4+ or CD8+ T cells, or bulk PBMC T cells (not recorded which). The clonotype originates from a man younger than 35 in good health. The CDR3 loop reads CSAPGSYNEQFF.